These T cell receptor beta chains were read from a single sample in a study of identical twins. Each CDR3 protein is one row after TCRdb ran MiXCR on the 5' RACE reads. The data hold approximately 1.8 million distinct CDR3 sequences, with more than 30% observed a single time. Sequenced sample: cord blood. These receptors all stem from a newborn girl in good health. Each CDR3 is given with its conserved first and last residue. Fields, in order: CDR3 protein, CDR3 length, V gene.

cdr3_aa: CASSQDEAGYVAGELFF; cdr3_length: 17; v_call: TRBV4-3
cdr3_aa: CASSLSSGTNYNEQYF; cdr3_length: 16; v_call: TRBV5-1
cdr3_aa: CASSSPRRGSYGYTF; cdr3_length: 15; v_call: TRBV11-2
cdr3_aa: CASSYPENGVGAFQETQYF; cdr3_length: 19; v_call: TRBV6-2/TRBV6-3
cdr3_aa: CSASRAGIDEQYF; cdr3_length: 13; v_call: TRBV20-1
cdr3_aa: CATSRDQTGPNYGYTF; cdr3_length: 16; v_call: TRBV15
cdr3_aa: CASSLGRGPDEKLFF; cdr3_length: 15; v_call: TRBV5-1
cdr3_aa: CASSRRGGNEKLFF; cdr3_length: 14; v_call: TRBV25-1
cdr3_aa: CASSQDVAEVQETQYF; cdr3_length: 16; v_call: TRBV3-1
cdr3_aa: CASSELAGGSSYNEQFF; cdr3_length: 17; v_call: TRBV6-1
cdr3_aa: CASSQDSGRSSYNEQLF; cdr3_length: 17; v_call: TRBV4-1
cdr3_aa: CSVEGASGRVRDNEQFF; cdr3_length: 17; v_call: TRBV29-1
cdr3_aa: CASSPEVAGPYEQYF; cdr3_length: 15; v_call: TRBV3-1
cdr3_aa: CSVAGQNYGYTF; cdr3_length: 12; v_call: TRBV29-1
cdr3_aa: CSAIPGANYGYTF; cdr3_length: 13; v_call: TRBV20-1
cdr3_aa: CASSLEARGTDTQYF; cdr3_length: 15; v_call: TRBV7-9
cdr3_aa: CASRLAGTYNEQFF; cdr3_length: 14; v_call: TRBV28
cdr3_aa: CASSVSGALPYEQYF; cdr3_length: 15; v_call: TRBV9
cdr3_aa: CASTTARPSADTQYF; cdr3_length: 15; v_call: TRBV12-3/TRBV12-4
cdr3_aa: CASSFRVRQGTDTQYF; cdr3_length: 16; v_call: TRBV5-1
cdr3_aa: CASRADSPPGTEAFF; cdr3_length: 15; v_call: TRBV2
cdr3_aa: CASALDRTNTEAFF; cdr3_length: 14; v_call: TRBV21-1
cdr3_aa: CASSYSGTPYEQYF; cdr3_length: 14; v_call: TRBV6-5
cdr3_aa: CSARGLAGNYEQYF; cdr3_length: 14; v_call: TRBV20-1
cdr3_aa: CASSLAYRGRDTEAFF; cdr3_length: 16; v_call: TRBV5-6
cdr3_aa: CASSLTELNTEAFF; cdr3_length: 14; v_call: TRBV5-4
cdr3_aa: CASSYFGTGGANYGYTF; cdr3_length: 17; v_call: TRBV6-6
cdr3_aa: CASSVSTGHQPQHF; cdr3_length: 14; v_call: TRBV6-1
cdr3_aa: CAISGGTNGTSGSPSSYNEQYF; cdr3_length: 22; v_call: TRBV10-3
cdr3_aa: CSVYSGQGANYGYTF; cdr3_length: 15; v_call: TRBV29-1
cdr3_aa: CASGFEGAQSTDTQYF; cdr3_length: 16; v_call: TRBV12-5
cdr3_aa: CASGQTSGPYNERFF; cdr3_length: 15; v_call: TRBV28
cdr3_aa: CASSEAPTSGGETQYF; cdr3_length: 16; v_call: TRBV2
cdr3_aa: CASSPVGMVDSPLHF; cdr3_length: 15; v_call: TRBV18
cdr3_aa: CSARGHRGRETQYF; cdr3_length: 14; v_call: TRBV20-1
cdr3_aa: CASSRRTELDYEQYF; cdr3_length: 15; v_call: TRBV4-1
cdr3_aa: CASSQKGTGDGYTF; cdr3_length: 14; v_call: TRBV3-1
cdr3_aa: CASSSLTREPYYGYTF; cdr3_length: 16; v_call: TRBV11-2
cdr3_aa: CASSGMGTGAFLQETQYF; cdr3_length: 18; v_call: TRBV6-1
cdr3_aa: CASSSTPTGLREAFF; cdr3_length: 15; v_call: TRBV13
cdr3_aa: CAWSVGVAANTGELFF; cdr3_length: 16; v_call: TRBV30
cdr3_aa: CASSYSLRPSSTDTQYF; cdr3_length: 17; v_call: TRBV6-2/TRBV6-3
cdr3_aa: CASSEAGSLAGVRNEQYF; cdr3_length: 18; v_call: TRBV2
cdr3_aa: CASSRGQGLATNEKLFF; cdr3_length: 17; v_call: TRBV5-1
cdr3_aa: CASSQTPGTSSYEQYF; cdr3_length: 16; v_call: TRBV5-1